The clone carrying this T cell receptor (beta chain) was counted a single time. The record originates from a study of blood T cell repertoires in COVID-19. Data came from immunoSEQ multiplex PCR; TCRdb stores just in-frame clones and leaves some out. The table includes some 200,000 clones, around 86% detected once. The length of the CDR3 is 16 residues. Germline CDR1 and CDR2: MDHEN and SYDVKM. The ends were cut back, 4 bases at V and 8 bases at J, with 20 bases in the middle. This sequence joins TRBV28 and TRBJ1-4; possibly TRBD1 for D (5 bases). The TCR originated in a woman in her 70s with COVID-19, enrolled during active disease. Sequenced material: peripheral blood. The CDR3 spells CASSSDPGSGHEKLFF. CDR3 nucleotide sequence: TGTGCCAGCAGTTCGGACCCAGGGTCCGGACACGAAAAACTGTTTTTT.